One sample yielded the 30 T cell receptor beta chains listed below, sequenced in a study of tumor-infiltrating lymphocytes in primary liver carcinoma. The study extracted blood RNA from unsorted whole blood and also extracted germline DNA. Researchers generated TCR beta cDNA from roughly 520 ng of total RNA, relying on a constant-region primer. Modified slightly, ARM-PCR produced TCR beta libraries over three nested multiplex PCR rounds. Rounds one and two of PCR, each of 10 cycles, were primed with TRBV1-TRBV30 forward primers and a C-beta reverse primer. TCRdb independently ran MiXCR on the multiplex PCR reads; one entry per CDR3 protein. The sample gives 250,000 to 350,000 distinct CDR3 sequences, approximately 54% of which show up once; 17% is in the top ten. Sequencing was carried out using peripheral blood. The receptors derive from a woman in her twenties or thirties with primary liver carcinoma and hepatitis B virus infection.

The V gene is TRBV28, the J gene TRBJ1-5; 9 bases align to TRBD1. The CDR3 loop spans 16 amino acids. The V gene's germline CDR1 is MDHEN and CDR2 SYDVKM. Germline trimming cut 5 bases from V and 5 bases from J; bases unmatched to any gene: 10. CDR3 sequence reads: CASSPIGQGWHQPQHF. As DNA, the CDR3 is TGTGCCAGCAGTCCCATAGGACAGGGGTGGCATCAGCCCCAGCATTTT.

This clonotype was counted only a few times. This chain joins TRBV6-2 or TRBV6-3 and TRBJ2-3, with D unresolved. This CDR3 spans 16 amino acids. Trimming pared 2 bases from V and 0 bases from J, leaving 12 bases between. CDR1 and CDR2 from the germline V gene are MNHEY and SVGEGT. CDR3 residues: CASSYARWGSTDTQYF. CDR3 nucleotide sequence: TGTGCCAGCAGTTACGCCCGATGGGGTAGCACAGATACGCAGTATTTT.

A single count supports this clonotype. A much larger clone differs from this one at a single base, so this may be a read error. A read error is likely, as this CDR3 ends without the conserved phenylalanine or tryptophan. This chain joins TRBV6-1 and TRBJ1-4; unclear D gene. Trimming cost V 6 bases and J 3 bases, with 5 bases left between them. The CDR3 is 12 amino acids. In germline, CDR1 is MNHNS, CDR2 SASEGT. The CDR3 DNA is TGTGCCAGCAGGAATCCTAATGAAAAACTGTTTTAT. Translating it yields CASRNPNEKLFY.

On this clonotype: A much larger clone lies one base from this, so it may be a read error. The chain has TRBV4-1 and TRBJ1-2; no firm D call. V shed 3 bases and J shed 4 bases, with 12 bases lying between them. Looked up from germline, CDR1 is MGHRA and CDR2 is YSYEKL. The CDR3 contains 14 residues. CDR3 coding DNA: TGCGCCAGCAGCCATGATCGGAACAGCTATGGCTACACCTTC. The encoded protein is CASSHDRNSYGYTF.

Comment on this clonotype: This may arise from a read error, as a much more abundant clone is one base away. The conserved final phenylalanine or tryptophan is absent from the CDR3, which likely points to a read error. The V call is TRBV4-1, the J call TRBJ2-5; TRBD2 aligns across 7 bases. Germline trimming cut 3 bases from V and 0 bases from J; bases unmatched to any gene: 7. In germline, CDR1 is MGHRA, CDR2 YSYEKL. CDR3 length equals 16 residues. In DNA, the CDR3 is TGCGCCAGCAGCCATCCGATAGCGGGCCACCAAGAGACCCAGTACTTA. Protein product: CASSHPIAGHQETQYL.

This clonotype appeared a few times. The V call is TRBV12-5, the J call TRBJ2-5, with no clear D. The CDR3 is 13 residues long. V was shortened by 2 bases and J by 6 bases, with 10 bases between the two germline ends. Germline V lookup: CDR1 LGHNT, CDR2 FRNRAP. In DNA, the CDR3 is TGTGCTAGTGGTTTGCCAGCTCGACAGACCCAGTACTTC. Amino acids: CASGLPARQTQYF.

The table lists this clonotype with a few counts. This may be a read error, as it is one base from a much larger clone. The V call is TRBV11-2, the J call TRBJ2-7; D is uncertain. The germline V gene has CDR1 SGHAT and CDR2 FQNNGV. The CDR3 is 11 residues long. CDR3 nucleotide sequence: TGTGCCAGCAGCTTTAATATGGAGCAGTGCTTC. Translated: CASSFNMEQCF. Together with reference TRBV11-2 and TRBJ2-7, the CDR3 gives the full variable domain: EAGVAQSPRYKIIEKRQSVAFWCNPISGHATLYWYQQILGQGPKLLIQFQNNGVVDDSQLPKDRFSAERLKGVDSTLKIQPAKLEDSAVYLCASSFNMEQCFGPGTRLTVT.

For this clonotype: One base away lies a much larger clone, so this may be a sequencing read error. The chain combines TRBV6-6 with TRBJ2-5; TRBD2 might be the D (5 bases). The CDR3 has 12 amino acids. Between the trimmed V and J ends, which lost 6 bases and 7 bases, there was a span of 12 bases. Germline V CDR1 and CDR2: MNHNY, SVGAGI (reference sequence). CDR3 coding DNA: TGTGCCAGCAGCCCCCGAGGAGGGACCCAGTACTTC. This encodes CASSPRGGTQYF.

Worth noting for this clonotype: A much larger clone differs by one base, so this may be a read error. The rearrangement uses TRBV5-6 and TRBJ2-1, with 8 bases lining up with TRBD2. Germline V gene lookup returns CDR1 SGHDT and CDR2 YYEEEE. The CDR3 totals 13 residues. Trimming cost V 4 bases and J 10 bases; bases outside gene matches: 7. The DNA for the CDR3 is TGTGCCAGCAGCCCACTAGCGGAAGGAGAGCAGTTCTTC. This gives the protein CASSPLAEGEQFF.

About this clonotype: The CDR3 carries no conserved terminal phenylalanine or tryptophan, so it likely arises from a read error. The rearrangement links TRBV11-1 to TRBJ2-7; D gene uncertain. CDR3 length: 16 residues. The germline V gene encodes CDR1 SGHAT and CDR2 FQDESV (reference sequence). Trimming took off 5 bases at V and 2 bases at J, with 19 bases between the two ends. The CDR3 here is CASSLDVGKGTYEQYY. CDR3 sequence (DNA): TGTGCCAGCAGCCTCGACGTGGGGAAAGGGACCTACGAGCAGTACTAC.

Remarks on this clonotype: This clone may be a read error of a much larger clone one base away. The J gene is TRBJ2-3, the V gene TRBV4-1, with 8 bases aligning to TRBD2. V was clipped by 4 bases and J by 11 bases; unmatched bases: 17. The length of the CDR3 is 16 residues. Germline V lookup: CDR1 MGHRA, CDR2 YSYEKL. CDR3 bases: TGCGCCAGCAGCCCGTGGGGTAGCGGGACGGGGGAGGGGCAGTATTTT. This encodes CASSPWGSGTGEGQYF.

For this clonotype: The CDR3 carries no conserved terminal phenylalanine or tryptophan, so it likely arises from a read error. No DNA is shown, since the ends of the CDR3 on it are uncertain; the CDR3 is the one TCRdb lists. The chain carries TRBV11-3 and TRBJ2-1; TRBD2, as called in the table, went unchecked against the DNA. The CDR3 extends over 13 residues, inclusive of both ends. Looked up from germline, CDR1 is SGHNT and CDR2 is YENEEA. CDR3 loop: CASSFDGSNELFI.

This clonotype was recorded many times. The DNA of the CDR3 is TGCAGTATAACAGCGGGCTACGAGCAGTACTTC. Residues: CSITAGYEQYF. This chain links TRBV29-1 with TRBJ2-7, with a possible D match to TRBD2 (6 bases). CDR1 and CDR2 from the germline V gene are SQVTM and ANQGSEA. The CDR3 covers 11 residues.

This clonotype was counted between two and nine times. This rearrangement joins TRBV6-5 to TRBJ1-2; 7 nucleotides agree with TRBD1. The CDR3 spans 13 residues. Germline CDR1 MNHEY, CDR2 SVGAGI. Trimming took 7 bases from V and 8 from J; bases not matched to a gene: 10. Written as DNA, the CDR3 is TGTGCCAGCACACAGGGGATATTATCGGGCTACACCTTC. Its translation: CASTQGILSGYTF.

The chain links TRBV29-1 to TRBJ2-7; perhaps D is TRBD1 or TRBD2 (5 bases each). The germline gives CDR1 SQVTM, CDR2 ANQGSEA. The CDR3 has 12 amino acids. V lost 4 bases and J lost 4, with 11 bases in between. The CDR3 nucleotides are TGCAGCGTTGTTGGGGGAATGTACGAGCAGTACTTC. This sequence encodes CSVVGGMYEQYF.

The chain carries TRBV6-1 and TRBJ2-7; D possibly matches TRBD1 or TRBD2 (5 bases each). Germline values: CDR1 MNHNS, CDR2 SASEGT. CDR3 length: 13 amino acids. In nucleotides, the CDR3 is TGTGTCGGCAGCCGGGACGGGGCCTACGAGCAGTACTTC. It is translated as CVGSRDGAYEQYF.

V gene TRBV6-2 or TRBV6-3 combines with J gene TRBJ2-2; tentative D call: TRBD1 (5 bases). CDR1 is MNHEY, CDR2 SVGEGT, per germline. Trimming cost V 4 bases and J 1 base, with 10 bases left between them. This CDR3 has 15 amino acids. As DNA, the CDR3 is TGTGCCAGCAGTTCAAAGGGGATGAACACCGGGGAGCTGTTTTTT. This gives the protein CASSSKGMNTGELFF.

This clonotype has at least ten counts. This chain links TRBV4-1 with TRBJ2-3, with D maybe TRBD1 (5 bases). V was shortened by 2 bases and J by 1 base, with 10 bases between the two germline ends. Germline V CDR1 and CDR2: MGHRA, YSYEKL. The CDR3 is 15 residues long. Here the CDR3 reads CASSQIRGGTDTQYF. CDR3 sequence (DNA): TGCGCCAGCAGCCAAATAAGGGGCGGCACAGATACGCAGTATTTT.

Note on this clonotype: A single base separates this from a much larger clone, so it may be a read error. The chain links TRBV6-2 or TRBV6-3 to TRBJ2-1, with D uncertain. The germline V and J ends were trimmed by 4 bases and 6 bases, with 13 bases remaining between them. CDR3 size: 14 residues. The germline CDR1 and CDR2 sequences are MNHEY and SVGEGT. CDR3 amino acids: CASSWATLINEQFF. In DNA form, the CDR3 reads TGTGCCAGCAGTTGGGCGACTCTCATCAATGAGCAGTTCTTC.

Details on this clonotype: At one boundary the junction diverges from the germline segment, which might be a read error. The rearrangement uses TRBV11-2 and TRBJ2-7, with a possible D match to TRBD2 (6 bases). The CDR3 has 15 residues. Germline CDR1 and CDR2: SGHAT and FQNNGV. CDR3 residues: CASSGGVGASYEQHF. In DNA, the CDR3 is TGCGCCAGCAGCGGAGGGGTGGGAGCATCCTACGAGCAGCACTTC. Full variable domain (rest looked up from reference TRBV11-2 and TRBJ2-7): EAGVAQSPRYKIIEKRQSVAFWCNPISGHATLYWYQQILGQGPKLLIQFQNNGVVDDSQLPKDRFSAERLKGVDSTLKIQPAKLEDSAVYLCASSGGVGASYEQHFGPGTRLTVT.

Concerning this clonotype itself: The conserved final phenylalanine or tryptophan is absent from the CDR3, which likely points to a read error. The DNA is left out, because the CDR3 cannot be placed on it with certainty; the CDR3 is given as TCRdb lists it. This chain joins TRBV7-8 and TRBJ2-3. The germline V gene encodes CDR1 SGHVS and CDR2 FQNEAQ. 17 amino acids form the CDR3, both terminal residues included. The CDR3 region is CASSLAGQLGNTDTKYY.

Details on this clonotype: One junction end does not reproduce the germline sequence, and a read error may be involved. The chain employs TRBV11-2 and TRBJ2-1, with 9 nucleotides matching TRBD1. This CDR3 has 16 residues. CDR1 SGHAT and CDR2 FQNNGV come from the germline V gene. The CDR3 nucleotides are TGTGCAAGCAGCTTAGGTGGGACAGGGCGCTACGATGAGCAGTTCTTC. Translation gives CASSLGGTGRYDEQFF.

A note on this clonotype: Given a much more abundant clone one base away, this may be a read error. CDR3 sequence: CIVVGLRTTYNEQFF. The CDR3 DNA reads as TGCATCGTTGTGGGTTTGAGGACCACATACAATGAGCAGTTCTTC. V usage is TRBV29-1 and J usage is TRBJ2-1; D uncertain. The CDR3 contains 15 residues. Germline CDR1 and CDR2: SQVTM and ANQGSEA.

This chain joins TRBV6-2 or TRBV6-3 and TRBJ2-7; 7 nucleotides match TRBD2. Germline CDR1 reads MNHEY; CDR2 reads SVGEGT. Trimming at V came to 6 bases and at J to 5 bases, leaving 4 bases not matched to a gene. CDR3 length: 12 residues. DNA for the CDR3: TGTGCCAGCAGGGCTAGCGGCCACGAGCAGTACTTC. Its translation is CASRASGHEQYF.

This clonotype was seen repeatedly, ten times or more. CDR3 loop: CASSYTSGANVLTF. CDR3 sequence (DNA): TGTGCCAGCAGTTATACCTCTGGGGCCAACGTCCTGACTTTC. The chain joins TRBV12-3 or TRBV12-4 to TRBJ2-6; D remains ambiguous. Trimming took 4 bases from V and 0 from J, leaving 4 bases between them. The CDR3 length is 14 residues.

Comment on this clonotype: At one boundary the junction diverges from the germline segment, which might be a read error. The rearrangement joins TRBV11-2 to TRBJ2-2; 7 bases are a match to TRBD1. Germline CDR1 reads SGHAT; CDR2 reads FQNNGV. This CDR3 has 17 residues. The CDR3 region is CARSLDRTGANTGELFF. In nucleotides, the CDR3 is TGTGCCAGGAGCTTAGATAGAACAGGGGCGAACACCGGGGAGCTGTTTTTT.

This clonotype was detected many times. The J gene is TRBJ2-7, the V gene TRBV6-1; no clear D gene. The germline V gene encodes CDR1 MNHNS and CDR2 SASEGT. This CDR3 spans 14 amino acids. Trimming removed 2 bases at V and 2 bases at J, with 10 bases between. For the CDR3, the DNA is TGTGCCAGCAGTGAATTCGGACCTCCCTACGAGCAGTACTTC. It specifies CASSEFGPPYEQYF.

Ten or more counts support this clonotype. This chain joins TRBV11-2 and TRBJ1-1; 7 positions agree with TRBD1. The CDR3 sequence is 19 residues long. Germline assignment: CDR1 SGHAT and CDR2 FQNNGV. Trimming took 5 bases from V and 1 from J; bases not matched to a gene: 19. The CDR3 sequence: CASSHIRLPGQRTNTEAFF. The DNA of the CDR3 is TGTGCCAGCAGCCATATACGCCTACCGGGACAGAGGACGAACACTGAAGCTTTCTTT.

CDR3 loop: CSDGQVPTSGHSNEQFF. CDR3 DNA: TGCAGCGATGGACAGGTGCCGACTAGCGGACATTCTAATGAGCAGTTCTTC. The genes are TRBV29-1 and TRBJ2-1, with 9 positions matching TRBD2. Germline values: CDR1 SQVTM, CDR2 ANQGSEA. Trimming cost V 7 bases and J 7 bases; bases outside gene matches: 20. The CDR3 spans 17 residues.

As regards this clonotype: The junction departs from the called germline gene at one end, perhaps through a read error. This chain connects TRBV12-3 or TRBV12-4 to TRBJ1-2; TRBD1 matches at 8 bases. This CDR3 contains 16 residues. The CDR3 sequence is CTSSLQLAGGPYGYTF. CDR3 DNA: TGTACCAGCAGTTTACAATTGGCAGGGGGCCCCTATGGCTACACCTTC.